This entry features one T cell receptor (beta chain) sequence. Its antigen remains unknown. The data belong to a study of cytomegalovirus exposure and HLA in healthy donors. About the research overall: Prior work identified around 100 million unique TCR beta sequences in approximately 180 million T cells. Study results and caveats: Later analysis showed TCR association rates varying by HLA locus, highest for DRB1 and lowest for HLA-C. Segments of the TCR beta V type were, in most cases, productive about 87% or about 30% of the time in an earlier analysis.

The study ran its PCR with 60 Vbeta and 13 Jbeta primers. The table came from immunoSEQ multiplex PCR; TCRdb's copy has only in-frame clones and leaves some out. The table has more than 50,000 clones, 85% seen once. This CDR3 comprises 17 residues. The receptor's source is a female donor in good health and CMV-seronegative. The J gene is TRBJ2-7, the V gene TRBV21-1; the table's D call, TRBD2, has no DNA check behind it. TRBV21-1 is recorded as a pseudogene. The specimen sequenced was PBMCs. The chain's CDR3 is CASSKVYPPREGYEQYF. The CDR3 DNA follows: TGTGCCAGCAGCAAAGTCTACCCGCCCCGGGAAGGCTACGAGCAGTACTTC.